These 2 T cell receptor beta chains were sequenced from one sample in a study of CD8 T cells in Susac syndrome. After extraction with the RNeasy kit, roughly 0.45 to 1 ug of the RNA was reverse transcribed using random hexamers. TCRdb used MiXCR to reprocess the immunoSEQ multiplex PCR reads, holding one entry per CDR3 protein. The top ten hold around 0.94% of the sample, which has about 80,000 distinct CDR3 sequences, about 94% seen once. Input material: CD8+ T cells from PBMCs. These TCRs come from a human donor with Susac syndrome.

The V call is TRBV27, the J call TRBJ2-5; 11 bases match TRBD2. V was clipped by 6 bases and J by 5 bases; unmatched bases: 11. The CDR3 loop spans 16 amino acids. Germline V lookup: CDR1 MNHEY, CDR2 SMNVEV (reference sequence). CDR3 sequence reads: CASSPPLAGGRETQYF. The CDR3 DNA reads TGTGCCAGCAGCCCGCCTCTAGCGGGGGGAAGGGAGACCCAGTACTTC.

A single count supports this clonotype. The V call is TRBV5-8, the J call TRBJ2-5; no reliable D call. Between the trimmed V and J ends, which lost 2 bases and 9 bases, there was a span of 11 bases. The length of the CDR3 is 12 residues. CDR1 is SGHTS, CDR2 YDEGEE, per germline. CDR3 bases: TGTGCCAGCAGCTTCCAAAACGGAGCCCAGTACTTC. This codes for CASSFQNGAQYF.